What follows is one TCR beta chain and its context. The CDR3 is made up of 18 amino acids. Germline V CDR1 and CDR2: MGHDK, SYGVNS. J was trimmed by 0 bases and V by 4 bases; bases with no gene match: 11. These data belong to a study of CD8+ T cells in alopecia areata. RNA, once extracted, was reverse transcribed into cDNA for use as the sequencing template. The repertoire was sequenced with immunoSEQ multiplex PCR; TCRdb's copy has only in-frame clones and lacks some. The sample lists hundreds of thousands of clones; around 67% were seen once. The chain combines TRBV25-1 with TRBJ2-7, with TRBD2 matching over 11 bases. The sequence came from a human donor with alopecia areata. The source material was CD4+ T cells sorted from blood, sampled at week 0. The CDR3 here is CASSGWGGLAGSSYEQYF. DNA of the CDR3: TGTGCCAGCAGTGGATGGGGCGGACTAGCGGGCAGCTCCTACGAGCAGTACTTC.